This TCR beta chain was captured in a study of cytomegalovirus exposure and HLA in healthy donors (TCRdb year 2017). Regarding the study in general: In an earlier analysis of under 600 of the donors, about 270 Gb of sequence data and just under 120 million unique TCR beta sequences from about 190 million T cells were reported. Donor age, sex, ethnicity and CMV serostatus were compiled alongside the repertoire data. The number of donors typed differed by locus, with 629-630 for A, B, C, DRB1 and DQB1, roughly 520 for DQA1, approximately 580 for DPA1, and around 460 for DPB1. High-throughput TCR immunosequencing, statistical association of individual TCRs with disease status, and machine learning were combined to predict cytomegalovirus infection status. Besides the first cohort of about 730 subjects, a separate validation cohort made up of 120 different subjects was used. Among a few hundred genotyped donors of the cohort, an average of approximately 240,000 unique TCR beta nucleotide sequences were sequenced per donor, about a sixth of them non-productive. About 330 gigabases of sequencing data and around 85 million unique TCR sequences made up an early release that covered several hundred HLA-typed donors. HLA typing included class I and class II loci at four-digit resolution. The study aimed to test whether cataloging public T cell receptors could reveal signatures of past pathogen exposure. Four or five DR-DQ haplotypes were handled as single units for association and clustering because linkage in the cohort was strong. Among the approximately 430 genotyped donors, more than 70% belonged to the genetic ancestry cluster associated with self-reported Caucasian donors. In the later analysis, no new phenotypic data were used to find candidate immune exposures; instead, reliance was placed on TCR beta sequences and their occurrence across donors. A later genetic analysis used genome-wide SNP genotypes for about three fifths of the 666 donors, treating that subset as a discovery cohort. In a later analysis, previously published TCR beta repertoires from hundreds of donors were re-analyzed and high-resolution HLA genotyping was added so that TCR occurrence patterns could be studied. All discovery cohort repertoires had been generated on a single sequencing platform. Using immunosequencing, the study profiled T cell repertoires from around 670 subjects and related those repertoires to cytomegalovirus serostatus. In an earlier analysis of 500 to 650 of the donors, high-throughput TCR beta sequencing was used to judge whether each TCR beta V gene segment behaved as functional or pseudogenic.

A note on this clone: Its antigen is still unknown. Base qualities are not at hand, and no much larger clone is one base apart.

Library preparation was by the immunoSEQ multiplex PCR assay. For the multiplex PCR, a mixture combining 60 forward primers for TCR Vbeta segments and 13 reverse primers for TCR Jbeta segments was used. A multiplex PCR assay on genomic DNA amplified the CDR3 region of rearranged TCR beta genes. Amplified TCR beta libraries were sequenced as 87-base-pair reads on the Illumina HiSeq System. The authors' analysis ran thus. In a later analysis, approximately 74 million unique TCR beta chains were counted across the 690 or so repertoires, and some 10 million of these chains were shared by at least two donors. Raw reads were error-corrected and collapsed into unique sequences by a nearest-neighbor algorithm in which closely related sequences were merged to remove PCR and sequencing errors. Alignment of CDR3 sequences to IMGT reference sequences was used to assign V, D and J gene segments. For a sequence to be retained, a match of at least six nucleotides to both a V gene segment and a J gene segment was required. Rearrangements were classified as productive when the CDR3 lacked stop codons and remained in frame with V and J, and all other rearrangements were classified as non-productive. CDR3 was defined by IMGT convention, running from the second conserved V-encoded cysteine to the conserved J-encoded phenylalanine. The earlier analysis of about 590 of the donors excluded sequences that lacked an unambiguous match to a single V gene segment. In an earlier analysis of approximately 500 of the donors, a V segment was called functional when productive rearrangements were above 56.7%, and segregating when the standard deviation between donors exceeded 5%. A statistical classification framework was built to diagnose cytomegalovirus status from the catalog of TCR beta chain sequences. V and J gene assignment, in a later analysis, came from comparing TCR nucleotide sequences with IMGT/GENE-DB human TR gene sequences. A later analysis assigned CDR3 sequences and most-parsimonious VDJ recombination scenarios with the TCRdist pipeline. In a later analysis, every TCR beta chain was defined by the combination of its CDR3 amino acid sequence and its V-gene family, and reads without a unique V-gene family were dropped. A later analysis removed 592 highly shared, low-generation-probability nucleotide sequences to deal with suspected cross-contamination and a sequencing artifact. In a later analysis, a clonal expansion index was calculated for each public chain from normalized within-repertoire ranks of inferred template counts. Generation probabilities in a later analysis came from a VDJ recombination model fitted to out-of-frame rearrangements, and those results were checked against IGoR. In a later analysis, hypergeometric tests were used to score TCR-TCR, TCR-HLA and TCR-CMV co-occurrence, with a repertoire-size bias correction applied to TCR pairs. A later analysis estimated false discovery rates by permuting HLA or CMV assignments 20 times. In a later analysis, co-occurring TCRs were grouped using DBSCAN, and TCRdist sequence similarity was added for clustering within HLA-allele-positive subsets. Repertoires with fewer than 30,000 or more than 120,000 public chains were left out of co-occurrence clustering, as were five repertoires with anomalous nucleotide sharing. Here the immuneACCESS table is served through TCRdb, limited to in-frame sequences with V and J called. Missing clones are a known gap in these copies; in checked studies unresolved V genes cover under half, and the rest lacks a known reason. For V, J and clone size, that table is used; D and trimming come from the DNA. Here the sample has some 170,000 clones; 70% to 80% occur a single time. The ten largest make up less than 1.2% of the sample.

The cohort consisted of hundreds of healthy bone marrow donors. At the time of sampling, all cohort members were nominally healthy, though unrecorded immune exposures were likely present. The donor tested CMV seronegative, placing the donor among the 350 or so seronegative members of the cohort. Every donor gave a peripheral blood sample, and the peripheral blood mononuclear cells from that sample were used for TCR beta sequencing. The Qiagen DNeasy Blood Extraction Kit was used to extract genomic DNA from the blood cell samples. Study-wide findings and limitations: A total of fewer than 200 TCR beta chains were listed by the study as associated with cytomegalovirus. Most CMV-associated TCR beta chains appeared to be HLA-restricted in a later analysis, and the HLA associations seemed to be driven largely by CMV exposure. A further reported finding was that TCR beta sequences accurately predicted the HLA-A and HLA-B alleles for most subjects in the first cohort. A cluster of highly shared sequence variants was judged likely to be a technical artifact of the sequencing pipeline. Compared with the approximately 700-donor mean, donors in an Asian-associated ancestry cluster had fewer N-insertions in productive TCRs, according to a later genetic analysis. Across donors, most TCR sequences were observed very rarely, whereas some public TCRs were present in many individuals. The earlier analysis of almost 600 of the donors excluded around 17 rarely observed V segments, including chromosome 9 orphons, because counts were too low. Only TCR beta chains were sequenced in this cohort, and the absence of alpha or paired-chain data limited detectable features. CMV serostatus was the only immune exposure information available for the cohort. A later genetic analysis associated a missense DCLRE1C variant with V-gene and J-gene trimming of TCR beta chains, and an independent cohort replicated the association. According to a later analysis, TCR association rates differed among HLA loci, with DRB1 alleles showing the most associated TCRs and HLA-C alleles showing the fewest. Strong co-occurrence of HLA alleles, especially DR and DQ, made assigning TCR associations to individual alleles difficult. According to a later analysis, parvovirus B19, influenza, CMV and Epstein-Barr virus appeared linked to several top co-occurrence clusters. According to the authors, the approach could potentially be generalized to other disease states and immunological phenotypes. Presence/absence analyses assumed roughly uniform sequencing depth across donors, an assumption that may not hold. Compared with equally common non-associated chains, HLA-associated TCR beta chains in a later analysis were more clonally expanded and had lower generation probabilities. In vitro tests confirmed that a few of the cytomegalovirus-associated TCR beta chains recognize cytomegalovirus antigens. Cytomegalovirus status was reported to be diagnosed by the classifier with high specificity and sensitivity in both the original and validation cohorts. In an earlier analysis of about 600 of the donors, most TCR beta V segments appeared in productive rearrangements about 87% or about 30% of the time, broadly matching IMGT annotations. Because some donors lacked HLA typing at each locus, the association tests relied only on the typed subset. Specific HLA alleles were associated with over 15,000 TCR beta sequences at a false discovery rate of 0.05 in a later analysis. Linkage disequilibrium might explain the correlated functional status among segregating V segments, but an unknown experimental factor could not be excluded.

The sequenced sample was PBMCs. The sequence came from a woman aged 40 to 50 in good health and CMV-seronegative.

The DNA sequence is TGTGCCAGCAGTTCAGGGGGTGGTCAGCCCCAGCATTTT. This encodes CASSSGGGQPQHF. The rearranged segments are TRBV27 and TRBJ1-5, and TRBD1 matches 7 of the central bases. Trimming removed 4 bases from V and 6 bases from J; the gene matches leave 3 bases unexplained. From a lookup of the germline V gene (reference sequence), CDR1 and CDR2 are MNHEY and SMNVEV. From its cysteine to its phenylalanine, the CDR3 spans 13 amino acids. Just the 39-base CDR3 DNA is kept, in frame starting at base 1.